This passage covers 23 T cell receptor beta chains from one sample sequenced in a study of Ad26.COV2.S vaccination and SARS-CoV-2 variants (dated by TCRdb to the early 2020s). This specimen's treatment or condition label, per the study, means: around 19 received Ad26.COV2.S at low or high dose, single or two shots; about 5 received placebo; per-sample allocation not given. For vaccine and placebo recipients, the sequenced repertoires came from samples collected on day 63 after the first injection. Library preparation used the immunoSEQ multiplex PCR assay. Here the immuneACCESS table is served through TCRdb, limited to in-frame sequences with V and J called. Missing clones are a known gap in these copies; in checked studies unresolved V genes cover under half, and the rest lacks a known reason. This sample is represented by hundreds of thousands of clones; about 83% of them were singletons. 7.4% of the sample is taken by the ten largest.

The sequencing used peripheral blood, collected in a trial of Ad26.COV2.S vaccine versus placebo. The receptors derive from a person between 18 and 59 years old who received the Ad26.COV2.S COVID-19 vaccine or a placebo.

V is TRBV3-1 (or the pseudogene TRBV3-2) and J is TRBJ2-5; 10 bases match TRBD2. The V gene end was trimmed by 1 base and the J gene end by 5 bases; junction bases not matched to a gene: 10. The CDR3 runs 17 residues. In germline, CDR1 is LGHDT, CDR2 YNNKEL (reference sequence). For the CDR3, the DNA is TGTGCCAGCAGCCAAGTTTTGGGACTAGCGAGAGGCGAGACCCAGTACTTC. As protein: CASSQVLGLARGETQYF.

The V and J genes are TRBV7-2 and TRBJ2-7; TRBD1 is a possible D gene (6 bases). Germline assignment: CDR1 SGHTA and CDR2 FQGNSA. CDR3 length: 15 amino acids. V lost 0 bases and J lost 4, with 13 bases in between. CDR3 DNA: TGTGCCAGCAGCTTAGCCGACAGAGGGGGTTACGAGCAGTACTTC. Translating it yields CASSLADRGGYEQYF.

This chain uses TRBV29-1 with TRBJ2-1; D gene unclear. The CDR3 sequence is 13 residues long. Trimming pared 6 bases from V and 4 bases from J, leaving 13 bases between. Germline assignment: CDR1 SQVTM and CDR2 ANQGSEA. The CDR3 is CSVSPTGYNEQFF. CDR3 coding DNA: TGCAGCGTCTCTCCGACTGGGTACAATGAGCAGTTCTTC.

The rearrangement uses TRBV6-1 and TRBJ1-1, with a possible D match to TRBD1 (6 bases). CDR1 is MNHNS and CDR2 is SASEGT in the germline V gene. The CDR3 covers 14 residues. V gave up 5 bases and J gave up 3 bases, with 13 bases separating them. CDR3 nucleotides: TGTGCCAGCAGTACTGGACAGAGGGACACTGAAGCTTTCTTT. This codes for CASSTGQRDTEAFF.

Written as DNA, the CDR3 is TGTGCCATCAGTGAGGCAGGGGATCAGCCCCAGCATTTT. Amino acids: CAISEAGDQPQHF. This sequence joins TRBV10-3 and TRBJ1-5; possibly TRBD1 for D (6 bases). This CDR3 region has 13 residues. Germline CDR1 reads ENHRY; CDR2 reads SYGVKD. The V end was cut by 2 bases, the J end by 5 bases, with 7 bases between.

The chain carries TRBV5-8 and TRBJ2-3; D may be TRBD1 or TRBD2 (5 bases each). Trimming pared 0 bases from V and 0 bases from J, leaving 14 bases between. Germline lookup yields CDR1 SGHTS and CDR2 YDEGEE. This CDR3 has 17 amino acids. This chain's CDR3 is CASSLARAGRSTDTQYF. In nucleotides, the CDR3 is TGTGCCAGCAGCTTGGCCAGGGCGGGCCGAAGCACAGATACGCAGTATTTT.

V and J are TRBV4-3 and TRBJ1-1; 9 bases match TRBD1. This CDR3 is 15 amino acids long. With 6 bases clipped from V and 1 base from J, the junction kept 6 bases outside the gene matches. The germline V gene encodes CDR1 LGHNA and CDR2 YSLEER. CDR3 sequence (DNA): TGCGCCAGCAGGGTACAGGGGGCTGGGAACACTGAAGCTTTCTTT. It specifies CASRVQGAGNTEAFF.

V and J are TRBV14 and TRBJ2-2, with D tentatively TRBD1 or TRBD2 (5 bases each). The CDR3 loop spans 19 amino acids. Germline V gives CDR1 SGHDN, CDR2 FVKESK. V was clipped by 6 bases and J by 2 bases, with 25 bases between them. The CDR3: CASSTKQVVRDPNTGELFF. The CDR3 DNA reads TGTGCCAGCAGTACCAAGCAAGTCGTAAGGGACCCTAACACCGGGGAGCTGTTTTTT.

J is TRBJ2-5 and V is TRBV7-9, with D uncertain. The germline V gene encodes CDR1 SEHNR and CDR2 FQNEAQ (reference sequence). The germline V and J ends were trimmed by 8 bases and 4 bases, with 17 bases remaining between them. The length of the CDR3 is 14 residues. The CDR3 reads CASGKPRGPETQYF. The CDR3 region has the DNA TGTGCCAGCGGTAAGCCGCGAGGTCCAGAGACCCAGTACTTC.

The chain couples TRBV11-3 to TRBJ2-3; possible D gene TRBD2, 5 bases. Germline values: CDR1 SGHNT, CDR2 YENEEA. This CDR3 region has 16 residues. Trimming removed 5 bases from V and 1 base from J, with 16 bases in between. DNA of the CDR3: TGTGCCAGCAGCCTAAGCCTGGGGAGTGGCACAGATACGCAGTATTTT. Translation gives CASSLSLGSGTDTQYF.

The chain is built from TRBV14 and TRBJ2-6; no firm D call. There are 17 residues in the CDR3. Trimming removed 4 bases at V and 1 base at J, with 14 bases between. Germline V gene data show CDR1 as SGHDN and CDR2 as FVKESK. The CDR3 sequence is CASSLLLGKSGANVLTF. The CDR3 bases are TGTGCCAGCAGCCTCCTACTGGGGAAATCTGGGGCCAACGTCCTGACTTTC.

The chain carries TRBV5-1 and TRBJ1-2; D gene ambiguous. Trimming took 2 bases from V and 6 from J, leaving 11 bases between them. The CDR3 is made up of 13 amino acids. Germline values: CDR1 SGHRS, CDR2 YFSETQ. CDR3: CASSLEPVDGYTF. CDR3 coding DNA: TGCGCCAGCAGCTTAGAGCCAGTTGATGGCTACACCTTC.

This clone was recorded once. The chain uses TRBV19 and TRBJ1-1; tentatively, D is TRBD1 (6 bases). Trimming left V 3 bases short and J 2 bases short, with 10 bases between. The CDR3 covers 14 residues. Germline assignment: CDR1 LNHDA and CDR2 SQIVND (reference sequence). The CDR3 bases are TGTGCCAGTAGTATGGGGGCTTCCAACACTGAAGCTTTCTTT. As protein: CASSMGASNTEAFF.

The chain links TRBV6-5 to TRBJ1-2, with 9 positions matching TRBD1. Germline CDR1 is MNHEY and CDR2 is SVGAGI. The V segment lost 8 bases and the J segment 8 bases; nucleotides outside the gene matches: 15. The CDR3 has 15 amino acids. As DNA, the CDR3 is TGTGCCAGCCGATACTCCGGACAGGGGATCGTGGGCTACACCTTC. Translating gives CASRYSGQGIVGYTF.

The chain couples TRBV10-3 to TRBJ2-7, with 11 bases aligning to TRBD2. The length of the CDR3 is 20 residues. The junction had 21 bases not matched to a gene; V was cut back by 6 bases and J by 2 bases. Germline CDR1 and CDR2: ENHRY and SYGVKD. The CDR3 sequence is CAISRSPLAGGRLDTYEQYF. For the CDR3, the DNA is TGTGCCATCAGCCGAAGCCCGCTAGCGGGAGGACGTCTAGACACCTACGAGCAGTACTTC.

The chain joins TRBV15 to TRBJ1-1, with D possibly matching TRBD1 (6 bases). Looked up from germline, CDR1 is LNHNV and CDR2 is YYDKDF (reference sequence). Trimming removed 2 bases at V and 5 bases at J, with 18 bases between. The CDR3 is made up of 16 amino acids. CDR3 protein: CATSRPATGGRTEAFF. Written as DNA, the CDR3 is TGTGCCACCAGCAGACCCGCGACAGGAGGGAGGACTGAAGCTTTCTTT.

The chain is built from TRBV27 and TRBJ1-4; a weak D match, TRBD1 (5 bases). Germline CDR1 is MNHEY and CDR2 is SMNVEV (reference sequence). Trimming stripped 3 bases from V and 2 bases from J, with 10 bases between. The CDR3 loop spans 15 amino acids. The CDR3 DNA reads as TGTGCCAGCAGTTTGTCGGGGCGCACTAATGAAAAACTGTTTTTT. It yields the protein CASSLSGRTNEKLFF.

The chain carries TRBV7-2 and TRBJ1-2, with 7 bases identical to TRBD1. Looked up from germline, CDR1 is SGHTA and CDR2 is FQGNSA. Trimming at V came to 4 bases and at J to 8 bases, leaving 7 bases not matched to a gene. The CDR3 has 13 residues. The CDR3 loop is CASSSETGVGYTF. CDR3 in DNA: TGTGCCAGCAGCTCCGAAACAGGGGTCGGCTACACCTTC.

The rearrangement joins TRBV9 to TRBJ1-1; D is unclear. This CDR3 spans 14 amino acids. Between the trimmed V and J ends, which lost 2 bases and 1 base, there was a span of 9 bases. Germline loops: CDR1 SGDLS, CDR2 YYNGEE. The DNA of the CDR3 is TGTGCCAGCAGCGTCGGTGCCAGGAACACTGAAGCTTTCTTT. This codes for CASSVGARNTEAFF.

The chain couples TRBV5-1 to TRBJ1-1; unclear D gene. The V gene's germline CDR1 is SGHRS and CDR2 YFSETQ. The CDR3 contains 12 residues. Trimming cost V 2 bases and J 8 bases, with 10 bases left between them. The CDR3 nucleotides read TGCGCCAGCAGCTTTGCGGGAATAGAAGCTTTCTTT. Residues: CASSFAGIEAFF.

The chain is built from TRBV4-2 and TRBJ2-2; 15 nucleotides line up with TRBD2. From germline, CDR1 is LGHNA and CDR2 YNFKEQ. The junction had 6 bases not matched to a gene; V was cut back by 4 bases and J by 6 bases. This CDR3 is built from 17 residues. The CDR3 bases are TGTGCCAGCAGCCCCCGGACTAGCGGGGGGGTAGCCGGGGAGCTGTTTTTT. Translated, it gives CASSPRTSGGVAGELFF.

This clone has only one observation. This chain links TRBV5-1 with TRBJ2-5; no definite D call. CDR1 and CDR2 (germline): SGHRS, YFSETQ. Trimming took off 5 bases at V and 5 bases at J, with 13 bases between the two ends. This CDR3 is built from 13 residues. CDR3: CASSRPEVETQYF. For the CDR3, the DNA is TGCGCCAGCAGTAGGCCCGAGGTCGAGACCCAGTACTTC.

The gene calls are TRBV2 and TRBJ2-7; D gene ambiguous. The V gene lost 6 bases and the J gene lost 5 bases, with 11 bases spanning the gap. CDR1 SNHLY and CDR2 FYNNEI come from the germline V gene. The CDR3 covers 12 residues. In DNA, the CDR3 is TGTGCCAGCAGCTTAGAAGGACACGAGCAGTACTTC. It codes for CASSLEGHEQYF.